These 21 T cell receptor beta chains were sequenced from one sample in a study of blood T cell repertoires in COVID-19 (dated by TCRdb to between 2020 and 2021). Receptor amplification or capture employed the immunoSEQ multiplex PCR assay. Drawn from immuneACCESS, this table holds only the in-frame rearrangements with V and J called that TCRdb kept. Clones are partly lost; checked studies trace under half to an unresolved V gene and leave the rest unexplained. The sample table records roughly 74,000 clones; about four fifths of these occur just once. The ten largest account for 36% of the sample. The sequenced sample consisted of peripheral blood. These receptors were obtained from an older man with acute or convalescent COVID-19.

This sequence joins TRBV27 and TRBJ1-6, with D uncertain. V lost 3 bases and J lost 7, with 4 bases in between. The V gene's germline CDR1 is MNHEY and CDR2 SMNVEV (reference sequence). This CDR3 has 12 amino acids. CDR3 in amino acids: CASSFPNSPLHF. The CDR3 nucleotides read TGTGCCAGCAGTTTCCCAAATTCACCCCTCCACTTT.

This chain joins TRBV3-1 (or the pseudogene TRBV3-2) and TRBJ2-1; D not certain. V was cut by 5 bases and J by 4 bases, with 9 bases left in between. The CDR3 contains 13 residues. Germline lookup yields CDR1 LGHDT and CDR2 YNNKEL (reference sequence). The CDR3 reads CASSGEAYNEQFF. CDR3 DNA sequence: TGTGCCAGCAGCGGTGAGGCTTACAATGAGCAGTTCTTC.

The V and J genes are TRBV3-1 (or the pseudogene TRBV3-2) and TRBJ2-4; 9 bases are shared with TRBD2. CDR3 size: 15 residues. V lost 4 bases to trimming and J lost 3 bases; unmatched junction nucleotides: 4. Germline V gene data show CDR1 as LGHDT and CDR2 as YNNKEL (reference sequence). The CDR3 sequence: CASSLRTSDKNIQYF. The CDR3 DNA reads as TGTGCCAGCAGCCTCAGGACTAGCGACAAAAACATTCAGTACTTC.

Here the CDR3 DNA reads TGTGCCAGCAGCTTAGTCGGGGACAGGGTCGACGAGCAGTACTTC. Translation gives CASSLVGDRVDEQYF. The chain combines TRBV7-8 with TRBJ2-7; 9 bases agree with TRBD1. The germline V gene encodes CDR1 SGHVS and CDR2 FQNEAQ. V gave up 1 base and J gave up 5 bases; unmatched junction bases: 6. This CDR3 comprises 15 residues. Full variable domain (rest looked up from reference TRBV7-8 and TRBJ2-7): GAGVSQSPRYKVAKRGQDVALRCDPISGHVSLFWYQQALGQGPEFLTYFQNEAQLDKSGLPSDRFFAERPEGSVSTLKIQRTQQEDSAVYLCASSLVGDRVDEQYFGPGTRLTVT.

The chain couples TRBV6-5 to TRBJ2-1; D remains unclear. The CDR3 extends over 13 amino acids. The ends were cut back, 8 bases at V and 0 bases at J, with 8 bases in the middle. CDR1 MNHEY and CDR2 SVGAGI come from the germline V gene. The CDR3 spells CASGPGSYNEQFF. The CDR3 DNA sequence: TGTGCCAGCGGGCCAGGCTCCTACAATGAGCAGTTCTTC.

V is TRBV28 and J is TRBJ2-5, with TRBD1 matching over 7 bases. Trimming cost V 7 bases and J 5 bases; bases outside gene matches: 10. The V gene's germline CDR1 is MDHEN and CDR2 SYDVKM. CDR3 length equals 14 residues. CDR3 nucleotides: TGTGCCAGCACTTTCGACAGGGCGTGGGAGACCCAGTACTTC. It translates to CASTFDRAWETQYF.

This sequence joins TRBV4-1 and TRBJ2-7, with 15 nucleotides matching TRBD2. Looked up from germline, CDR1 is MGHRA and CDR2 is YSYEKL. This CDR3 is built from 16 residues. V shed 5 bases, J shed 5 bases, and the junction held 7 bases outside the gene matches. CDR3 region: CASSSRTSGRANEQYF. CDR3 DNA: TGCGCCAGCAGCTCTCGGACTAGCGGGAGGGCCAACGAGCAGTACTTC.

The rearrangement joins TRBV10-3 to TRBJ2-7; TRBD2 matches at 8 bases. Germline V gene data show CDR1 as ENHRY and CDR2 as SYGVKD. The CDR3 extends over 16 amino acids. The junction had 8 bases not matched to a gene; V was cut back by 3 bases and J by 1 base. The CDR3 DNA follows: TGTGCCATCAGTGAAGGCCTAGCGGGCGTTTCCTACGAGCAGTACTTC. It encodes CAISEGLAGVSYEQYF.

There are a few counts of this clone. The genes are TRBV6-5 and TRBJ1-1; D ambiguous. CDR3 length: 14 residues. CDR1 MNHEY and CDR2 SVGAGI come from the germline V gene. V gave up 8 bases and J gave up 0 bases, with 13 bases separating them. This CDR3 is CASCPRVLNTEAFF. The CDR3 nucleotides are TGTGCCAGCTGTCCGAGGGTCCTGAACACTGAAGCTTTCTTT.

The rearrangement uses TRBV6-5 and TRBJ2-3; 9 nucleotides match TRBD2. V gave up 8 bases and J gave up 6 bases; unmatched junction bases: 12. Germline CDR1 MNHEY, CDR2 SVGAGI. This CDR3 is 15 amino acids long. CDR3 loop: CASQPVAGGRDTQYF. In nucleotides, the CDR3 is TGTGCCAGCCAACCCGTCGCGGGGGGGCGCGATACGCAGTATTTT.

The rearrangement uses TRBV28 and TRBJ1-5; 11 bases line up with TRBD1. Germline-derived CDR1 and CDR2 are MDHEN and SYDVKM. The CDR3 contains 14 residues. The V and J ends lost 8 bases and 2 bases, in that order; junction bases with no gene match: 2. CDR3 loop: CASLGQGGNQPQHF. The CDR3, as DNA: TGTGCCAGCCTGGGACAGGGGGGCAATCAGCCCCAGCATTTT.

V usage is TRBV5-1 and J usage is TRBJ2-1, with D possibly being TRBD2 (6 bases). CDR1 is SGHRS and CDR2 is YFSETQ in the germline V gene. Trimming removed 4 bases from V and 4 bases from J, with 18 bases in between. The CDR3 covers 16 residues. This chain's CDR3 is CASSNTEGRPYNEQFF. CDR3 in DNA: TGCGCCAGCAGCAACACGGAGGGACGACCATACAATGAGCAGTTCTTC.

The genes are TRBV3-1 (or the pseudogene TRBV3-2) and TRBJ1-1; 7 bases are shared with TRBD1. CDR1 and CDR2 (germline): LGHDT, YNNKEL (reference sequence). V lost 4 bases to trimming and J lost 3 bases; unmatched junction nucleotides: 11. This CDR3 spans 16 amino acids. CDR3 in amino acids: CASSPQPGQRDTEAFF. The CDR3 DNA sequence: TGTGCCAGCAGCCCACAGCCGGGACAGCGGGACACTGAAGCTTTCTTT.

The chain uses TRBV2 and TRBJ1-1, with D perhaps matching TRBD1 (6 bases). Trimming stripped 4 bases from V and 1 base from J, with 10 bases between. The CDR3 length is 14 residues. In germline, CDR1 is SNHLY, CDR2 FYNNEI. The CDR3 DNA reads as TGTGCCAGCAGTGCTTGGGGGCGGAACACTGAAGCTTTCTTT. It specifies CASSAWGRNTEAFF.

The V call is TRBV5-6, the J call TRBJ2-3, with D possibly matching TRBD1 (6 bases). Per the germline V gene, CDR1 is SGHDT and CDR2 is YYEEEE. V lost 1 base and J lost 3, with 12 bases in between. The CDR3 runs to 15 residues. The CDR3 region is CASSLTGLPTDTQYF. CDR3 DNA: TGTGCCAGCAGCTTGACAGGGTTACCGACAGATACGCAGTATTTT.

This chain links TRBV11-2 with TRBJ2-3; D may be TRBD2 (6 bases). The CDR3 covers 17 residues. Germline CDR1 and CDR2: SGHAT and FQNNGV. V gave up 5 bases and J gave up 3 bases, with 21 bases separating them. The CDR3: CASSPGWRARRTDTQYF. For the CDR3, the DNA is TGTGCCAGCAGCCCCGGTTGGAGGGCTAGACGTACAGATACGCAGTATTTT.

The chain has TRBV6-2 or TRBV6-3 and TRBJ2-3; D is possibly TRBD2 (7 bases). The CDR3 sequence is 16 residues long. V lost 2 bases and J lost 0, with 12 bases in between. Germline assignment: CDR1 MNHEY and CDR2 SVGEGT. CDR3 sequence: CASSYPRGGSTDTQYF. The CDR3 DNA sequence: TGTGCCAGCAGTTACCCGAGGGGGGGTAGCACAGATACGCAGTATTTT.

The gene calls are TRBV13 and TRBJ1-2; D is possibly TRBD1 (5 bases). The CDR3 spans 15 residues. CDR1 PRHDT and CDR2 FYEKMQ come from the germline V gene (reference sequence). V lost 5 bases to trimming and J lost 3 bases, with 16 bases between them. CDR3 loop: CASSEQVFMDYGYTF. Written as DNA, the CDR3 is TGTGCCAGCAGCGAACAGGTGTTTATGGACTATGGCTACACCTTC.

The rearrangement joins TRBV9 to TRBJ2-3; the D gene is possibly TRBD2 (5 bases). Deletions cut 4 bases from V and 3 bases from J, with 18 bases between. There are 16 residues in the CDR3. CDR1 is SGDLS, CDR2 YYNGEE, per germline. This CDR3 is CASSPSPVTGTDTQYF. The CDR3 DNA follows: TGTGCCAGCAGCCCTAGCCCTGTGACTGGTACAGATACGCAGTATTTT.

This chain joins TRBV27 and TRBJ2-1, with 8 positions matching TRBD2. CDR1 and CDR2 from the germline V gene are MNHEY and SMNVEV (reference sequence). Germline trimming cut 2 bases from V and 9 bases from J; bases unmatched to any gene: 12. The CDR3 is 16 amino acids. The CDR3 loop reads CASSLDPAGVVSEQFF. In DNA form, the CDR3 reads TGTGCCAGCAGTTTAGACCCAGCGGGAGTGGTAAGTGAGCAGTTCTTC.

This chain joins TRBV19 and TRBJ2-1; possible D gene TRBD2, 5 bases. CDR1 LNHDA and CDR2 SQIVND come from the germline V gene (reference sequence). Trimming pared 6 bases from V and 5 bases from J, leaving 8 bases between. This CDR3 spans 12 amino acids. The CDR3 sequence is CASRAEHNEQFF. As DNA, the CDR3 is TGTGCCAGTAGAGCGGAGCACAATGAGCAGTTCTTC. Full variable domain (rest looked up from reference TRBV19 and TRBJ2-1): DGGITQSPKYLFRKEGQNVTLSCEQNLNHDAMYWYRQDPGQGLRLIYYSQIVNDFQKGDIAEGYSVSREKKESFPLTVTSAQKNPTAFYLCASRAEHNEQFFGPGTRLTVL.